The 28 T cell receptor beta chains given below trace back to one sample, sequenced in a study of shared clonotypes between healthy human individuals. Produced via immunoSEQ multiplex PCR; TCRdb's table is partial and in-frame only. The table records about 2.4 million clones, 90% to 95% of them present only once. Sequencing was done on a sample of naive CD4+ T cells from PBMCs. Subset specified: CD45RA+ positively selected. The source is a young man in good health. Some clones in this sample may be carry-over from other donors' samples.

The rearrangement joins TRBV4-2 to TRBJ2-6, with 8 bases lining up with TRBD2. CDR3 length: 16 amino acids. J lost 3 bases, V lost 1 base, and 2 bases had no gene match. Germline-derived CDR1 and CDR2 are LGHNA and YNFKEQ. CDR3 amino acids: CASSQAGGRGANVLTF. The CDR3 DNA is TGTGCCAGCAGCCAAGCGGGGGGGCGTGGGGCCAACGTCCTGACTTTC.

The chain links TRBV2 to TRBJ2-5; the D is unclear. Matching the DNA end better, TRBJ2-7 makes the J call doubtful. The CDR3 is 11 residues long. CDR1 is SNHLY, CDR2 FYNNEI, per germline. The CDR3 loop is CASSPAYEQYF. The CDR3 DNA follows: TGTGCCAGCAGTCCGGCCTACGAGCAGTACTTC.

This rearrangement joins TRBV28 to TRBJ2-5, with 7 nucleotides matching TRBD2. The CDR3 length is 13 residues. Looked up from germline, CDR1 is MDHEN and CDR2 is SYDVKM. V lost 11 bases and J lost 4; bases outside the gene matches: 10. This chain's CDR3 is CASREGSRETQYF. In nucleotides, the CDR3 is TGTGCCTCCAGGGAGGGGAGCAGAGAGACCCAGTACTTC.

About this clone itself: The sample contains more than one DNA sequence encoding this CDR3. The V call is TRBV7-2, the J call TRBJ1-5; TRBD1 agrees at 8 bases. CDR3 length: 16 residues. J gave up 1 base and V 1 base, and 3 bases lay outside the gene matches. The germline V gene encodes CDR1 SGHTA and CDR2 FQGNSA. The CDR3 spells CASSLVGTGSNQPQHF. CDR3 bases: TGTGCCAGCAGCTTAGTCGGGACAGGAAGCAATCAGCCCCAGCATTTT. Variable domain in full (rest from reference TRBV7-2 and TRBJ1-5): GAGVSQSPSNKVTEKGKDVELRCDPISGHTALYWYRQSLGQGLEFLIYFQGNSAPDKSGLPSDRFSAERTGGSVSTLTIQRTQQEDSAVYLCASSLVGTGSNQPQHFGDGTRLSIL.

This rearrangement joins TRBV6-1 to TRBJ2-1; possible D gene TRBD1, 6 bases. Trimming took 6 bases from V and 3 from J, leaving 12 bases between them. The germline CDR1 and CDR2 sequences are MNHNS and SASEGT. The CDR3 totals 14 residues. The CDR3 nucleotides are TGTGCCAGCAGAAAAGGACAGAACTACAATGAGCAGTTCTTC. This sequence encodes CASRKGQNYNEQFF.

This clone was seen just once. The V gene is TRBV14, the J gene TRBJ2-1, with D tentatively TRBD2 (5 bases). Germline-derived CDR1 and CDR2 are SGHDN and FVKESK. This CDR3 contains 11 residues. V lost 4 bases and J 13 bases, leaving 11 bases between the germline ends. CDR3 nucleotide sequence: TGTGCCAGCAGCCTTGTAGCGAAACAGTTCTTC. Encoded protein: CASSLVAKQFF.

The V gene is TRBV5-1, the J gene TRBJ2-7; D unresolved. Germline CDR1 is SGHRS and CDR2 is YFSETQ. The length of the CDR3 is 13 residues. The V and J ends lost 9 bases and 1 base respectively, with 14 bases between them. The CDR3 sequence: CATRQTISYEQYF. The CDR3 bases are TGCGCCACCCGTCAGACGATTTCCTACGAGCAGTACTTC.

The V gene is TRBV19, the J gene TRBJ2-1; 14 bases map to TRBD2. CDR3 length equals 18 residues. Germline V gene data show CDR1 as LNHDA and CDR2 as SQIVND (reference sequence). Unmatched junction bases numbered 14, after V lost 7 bases and J lost 6 bases. The DNA of the CDR3 is TGTGCCAGTAACCACCAGGGACTAGCGGGAGTGGGGGGCAATGAGCAGTTCTTC. Protein sequence: CASNHQGLAGVGGNEQFF.

The chain has TRBV28 and TRBJ1-2; no clear D gene. V lost 3 bases, J lost 4 bases, and 9 bases lay in between. Per the germline V gene, CDR1 is MDHEN and CDR2 is SYDVKM. The CDR3 is 13 residues long. The CDR3 DNA is TGTGCCAGCAGTTTCGGGGATCCCTATGGCTACACCTTC. It encodes CASSFGDPYGYTF.

About this clone: Different DNA sequences within this sample yield the same CDR3. The chain has TRBV7-3 and TRBJ2-2; no firm D call. With 1 base removed from V and 2 bases from J, the gap between germline ends came to 5 bases. CDR1 and CDR2 (germline): SGHTA, FQGTGA. The CDR3 length is 14 residues. CDR3 nucleotides: TGTGCCAGCAGCTTAATGGCTAACACCGGGGAGCTGTTTTTT. Protein: CASSLMANTGELFF.

The rearrangement uses TRBV14 and TRBJ2-1, with D possibly being TRBD2 (6 bases). Germline CDR1 and CDR2: SGHDN and FVKESK. The CDR3 loop spans 13 amino acids. V gave up 4 bases and J gave up 6 bases, with 10 bases separating them. This CDR3 reads CASSLSSANEQFF. DNA for the CDR3: TGTGCCAGCAGCCTTTCTAGCGCCAATGAGCAGTTCTTC.

Here the CDR3 DNA reads TGTGCCAGCAGTTACGAGGAGTTGGGCTACAATGAGCAGTTCTTC. Its protein product is CASSYEELGYNEQFF. The rearrangement joins TRBV6-6 to TRBJ2-1, with unresolved D. V was trimmed by 2 bases and J by 3 bases, leaving 11 bases between them. The V gene's germline CDR1 is MNHNY and CDR2 SVGAGI (reference sequence). The length of the CDR3 is 15 residues.

The chain carries TRBV7-8 and TRBJ2-7; 10 positions match TRBD2. The CDR3 spans 15 residues. V trimming: 1 base; J trimming: 3 bases; junction bases outside the gene matches: 3. Germline loops: CDR1 SGHVS, CDR2 FQNEAQ. The CDR3 protein is CASSLVGTSVYEQYF. The CDR3 DNA reads TGTGCCAGCAGCTTAGTGGGGACTAGCGTCTACGAGCAGTACTTC. The whole variable domain, filled in from reference TRBV7-8 and TRBJ2-7, reads GAGVSQSPRYKVAKRGQDVALRCDPISGHVSLFWYQQALGQGPEFLTYFQNEAQLDKSGLPSDRFFAERPEGSVSTLKIQRTQQEDSAVYLCASSLVGTSVYEQYFGPGTRLTVT.

The chain employs TRBV5-1 and TRBJ2-5; 8 bases align to TRBD2. This CDR3 is built from 15 residues. Germline CDR1 is SGHRS and CDR2 is YFSETQ. The V segment lost 0 bases and the J segment 2 bases; nucleotides outside the gene matches: 3. The CDR3 DNA is TGCGCCAGCAGCTTGGTAGCGGGAATACAAGAGACCCAGTACTTC. Protein: CASSLVAGIQETQYF.

This rearrangement joins TRBV6-1 to TRBJ1-5, with unresolved D. V lost 2 bases and J lost 3, with 8 bases in between. Germline CDR1 reads MNHNS; CDR2 reads SASEGT. The CDR3 is made up of 14 amino acids. The CDR3 DNA sequence: TGTGCCAGCAGTGAAAGCCCTCTCAATCAGCCCCAGCATTTT. Translation gives CASSESPLNQPQHF.

The CDR3, as DNA: TGTGCCAGCAGTGAAGACACCGGCCGGGGAAAACTGTTTTTT. This translates into CASSEDTGRGKLFF. This chain joins TRBV2 and TRBJ1-4; D gene unclear. V gave up 1 base and J gave up 10 bases, with 13 bases separating them. Germline loops: CDR1 SNHLY, CDR2 FYNNEI. The CDR3 consists of 14 residues.

CDR3 bases: TGTGCCAGCAGTGAAGCGCTTGGGGGTGAGGGACTCGATGAGCAGTTCTTC. Translated, it gives CASSEALGGEGLDEQFF. This chain connects TRBV2 to TRBJ2-1; perhaps TRBD2 as D (6 bases). Germline CDR1 SNHLY, CDR2 FYNNEI. V dropped 0 bases and J dropped 8 bases, with 20 bases sitting between them. The CDR3 totals 17 residues. The full variable domain, completed using reference TRBV2 and TRBJ2-1, is EPEVTQTPSHQVTQMGQEVILRCVPISNHLYFYWYRQILGQKVEFLVSFYNNEISEKSEIFDDQFSVERPDGSNFTLKIRSTKLEDSAMYFCASSEALGGEGLDEQFFGPGTRLTVL.

V and J are TRBV19 and TRBJ1-2; a weak D match, TRBD1 (5 bases). V was pared by 0 bases and J by 4 bases, with 18 bases between. The CDR3 has 17 amino acids. The V gene's germline CDR1 is LNHDA and CDR2 SQIVND (reference sequence). The CDR3 DNA reads as TGTGCCAGTAGTATAGAAGGGGCTAGCGGCACCGGCTATGGCTACACCTTC. Amino acid sequence: CASSIEGASGTGYGYTF.

The chain uses TRBV6-6 and TRBJ1-3; D ambiguous. V was cut by 6 bases and J by 4 bases, with 7 bases left in between. Germline V lookup: CDR1 MNHNY, CDR2 SVGAGI (reference sequence). The CDR3 sequence is 12 residues long. In DNA, the CDR3 is TGTGCCAGCAGATCCCCCGGAAACACCATATATTTT. It translates to CASRSPGNTIYF.

J is TRBJ1-1 and V is TRBV28; perhaps TRBD1 as D (5 bases). Trimming took 5 bases from V and 4 from J, leaving 17 bases between them. From germline, CDR1 is MDHEN and CDR2 SYDVKM. This CDR3 spans 15 amino acids. The CDR3 nucleotides read TGTGCCAGCAGTGGCACGACGGGGACGGGCACTGAAGCTTTCTTT. This sequence encodes CASSGTTGTGTEAFF.

The chain joins TRBV19 to TRBJ1-4; D is ambiguous. The germline V gene encodes CDR1 LNHDA and CDR2 SQIVND (reference sequence). The CDR3 covers 12 residues. Trimming stripped 3 bases from V and 8 bases from J, with 7 bases between. In nucleotides, the CDR3 is TGTGCCAGTAGTATCAAGGGCGAAAAACTGTTTTTT. It translates to CASSIKGEKLFF.

This clone was picked up one time. V usage is TRBV9 and J usage is TRBJ2-2; TRBD2 is a possible D gene (5 bases). The CDR3 has 13 residues. The V gene's germline CDR1 is SGDLS and CDR2 YYNGEE. V gave up 2 bases and J gave up 8 bases, with 10 bases separating them. The CDR3 region has the DNA TGTGCCAGCAGCGTGAGCCGGGAAGGGGAGCTGTTTTTT. Its protein is CASSVSREGELFF.

The chain has TRBV5-1 and TRBJ1-1, with no clear D. In germline, CDR1 is SGHRS, CDR2 YFSETQ. The CDR3 runs 15 residues. Trimming took 1 base from V and 1 from J, leaving 11 bases between them. The DNA for the CDR3 is TGCGCCAGCAGCTTGACAGTTCCTGAGAACACTGAAGCTTTCTTT. Amino acids: CASSLTVPENTEAFF.

The chain has TRBV14 and TRBJ1-1; no reliable D call. Germline assignment: CDR1 SGHDN and CDR2 FVKESK. The CDR3 is 14 residues long. Trimming removed 4 bases from V and 4 bases from J, with 13 bases in between. Written as DNA, the CDR3 is TGTGCCAGCAGCCCAAACATCGGACGCACTGAAGCTTTCTTT. This encodes CASSPNIGRTEAFF.

The CDR3 bases are TGTGCCAGCAGCCAAGGCCGAGATCACAAAAACATTCAGTACTTC. This translates into CASSQGRDHKNIQYF. The rearrangement joins TRBV14 to TRBJ2-4; D call uncertain. Trimming removed 1 base at V and 3 bases at J, with 10 bases between. Germline CDR1 is SGHDN and CDR2 is FVKESK. This CDR3 comprises 15 residues.

This clone has only one observation. The chain employs TRBV7-2 and TRBJ1-5; a weak D match, TRBD1 (5 bases). The CDR3 runs 15 residues. Germline V gene sequence: CDR1 SGHTA, CDR2 FQGNSA. The V end lost 0 bases, the J end lost 2 bases, and 8 bases lay between the germline ends. CDR3 loop: CASSLARDGNQPQHF. The CDR3 DNA reads TGTGCCAGCAGCTTAGCCAGGGATGGCAATCAGCCCCAGCATTTT.

V gene TRBV29-1 combines with J gene TRBJ1-4; 7 bases fit TRBD1. The CDR3 is made up of 13 amino acids. The V gene end was trimmed by 6 bases and the J gene end by 6 bases; junction bases not matched to a gene: 7. Germline-derived CDR1 and CDR2 are SQVTM and ANQGSEA. The CDR3 reads CSVHRGGDEKLFF. CDR3 coding DNA: TGCAGCGTCCACAGGGGAGGCGATGAAAAACTGTTTTTT.

Note on this clone: Given the absence of the conserved phenylalanine or tryptophan at the CDR3 end, a read error is likely. This chain uses TRBV25-1 with TRBJ1-2; TRBD1 matches 9 bases. From germline, CDR1 is MGHDK and CDR2 SYGVNS. This CDR3 has 15 amino acids. V lost 5 bases to trimming and J lost 7 bases; unmatched junction nucleotides: 11. DNA of the CDR3: TGTGCCAGCAGTTCGGGACAGGGTTTTTCGGCTGGCTACACCCTC. It translates to CASSSGQGFSAGYTL.